This record concerns one TCR beta chain sequence. Its antigen is as yet unknown. The read gets to within 3 residues of the CDR3 end, and the germline J gene fills in the rest. Assay: immunoSEQ multiplex PCR; the TCRdb copy retains only in-frame clones and omits some. Altogether tens of thousands of clones were found in the sample, and no singletons occur. The CDR3 runs to 13 residues. Germline-derived CDR1 and CDR2 are SGHRS and YFSETQ. V was cut by 1 base and J by 4 bases, with 6 bases left in between. These data belong to a study of T cell clonality in common variable immunodeficiency. The study's findings and limits: Links between repertoire features and CVID complications were heterogeneity-limited. Reportedly, TCR beta sequences from common variable immunodeficiency showed fewer deletions and N-nucleotide insertions.

CVID subjects had received replacement immunoglobulin for at least one year. No CVID subject was ill or on immunomodulatory drugs when sampled. The sequence derives from a human donor with common variable immunodeficiency. The sequenced sample consisted of peripheral blood mononuclear cells. The gene calls are TRBV5-1 and TRBJ1-3, with D unresolved. CDR3 region: CASSLSQGNTIYF. The part of the CDR3 DNA that was read is TGCGCCAGCAGCTTGTCACAGGGAAACACC.